The 21 T cell receptor beta chains below come from one sample, sequenced in a study of vaccination effects on CD4 cells after COVID-19. Using immunoSEQ multiplex PCR, the repertoire was profiled, and TCRdb retains in-frame clones only, with some absent. Found here are about 23,000 clones, around 72% of them singletons; the top ten hold under 5.5%. No antigen has been identified for these receptors. Sequencing in the ViraFEST assay came after antigen-specific CD4+ T cells had been expanded with viral peptide pools, which were used to stimulate PBMC. After roughly 11 days in culture, the CD4+ T cells were isolated. Vaccinees lacked prior SARS-CoV-2 infection and tested negative for nucleocapsid antibodies. The input for sequencing was CD4+ T cells from PBMCs cultured with SARS-CoV-2 spike peptides, taken before COVID-19 vaccination. The source of these receptors is a human donor who received a COVID-19 vaccine.

This clone was found once. The chain uses TRBV5-8 and TRBJ1-3, with D unclear. CDR1 SGHTS and CDR2 YDEGEE come from the germline V gene. Trimming took 0 bases from V and 4 from J, leaving 11 bases between them. This CDR3 contains 15 residues. As DNA, the CDR3 is TGTGCCAGCAGCTTGGCCGGGTTGTCCGGAAACACCATATATTTT. It yields the protein CASSLAGLSGNTIYF.

The chain uses TRBV2 and TRBJ2-7; D is uncertain. Germline lookup yields CDR1 SNHLY and CDR2 FYNNEI. This CDR3 is 14 amino acids long. Trimming removed 1 base at V and 7 bases at J, with 14 bases between. CDR3 in amino acids: CASSEVMAVREQYF. CDR3 DNA sequence: TGTGCCAGCAGTGAAGTAATGGCTGTTCGGGAGCAGTACTTC.

This chain uses TRBV6-6 with TRBJ2-7, with TRBD1 matching 8 bases. The CDR3 is made up of 16 amino acids. With 0 bases clipped from V and 3 bases from J, the junction kept 7 bases outside the gene matches. The germline V gene has CDR1 MNHNY and CDR2 SVGAGI (reference sequence). The CDR3 DNA is TGTGCCAGCAGTTACTCGAAATCAGGGGGCCTCTACGAGCAGTACTTC. It codes for CASSYSKSGGLYEQYF.

V gene TRBV21-1 combines with J gene TRBJ1-1. TRBV21-1 is given as a pseudogene. This CDR3 has 16 amino acids. The DNA of the CDR3 is TGTGCCAGCAGCAAATCGGGGGGGAGGCTAAACACTGAAGCTTTCTTT. Translating gives CASSKSGGRLNTEAFF.

This sequence joins TRBV5-6 and TRBJ2-3; D gene uncertain. V was cut by 2 bases and J by 0 bases, with 4 bases left in between. Germline V gene data show CDR1 as SGHDT and CDR2 as YYEEEE. The CDR3 spans 13 residues. For the CDR3, the DNA is TGTGCCAGCAGCTTTTGGAGCACAGATACGCAGTATTTT. Its translation: CASSFWSTDTQYF. Full variable domain (rest looked up from reference TRBV5-6 and TRBJ2-3): DAGVTQSPTHLIKTRGQQVTLRCSPKSGHDTVSWYQQALGQGPQFIFQYYEEEERQRGNFPDRFSGHQFPNYSSELNVNALLLGDSALYLCASSFWSTDTQYFGPGTRLTVL.

The rearrangement links TRBV14 to TRBJ2-7; D is unresolved. Germline V gene data show CDR1 as SGHDN and CDR2 as FVKESK. This CDR3 comprises 12 residues. Trimming pared 1 base from V and 6 bases from J, leaving 7 bases between. The CDR3 loop is CASSQGPFEQYF. The CDR3, as DNA: TGTGCCAGCAGCCAAGGCCCATTCGAGCAGTACTTC. The full variable domain, rest sourced from reference TRBV14 and TRBJ2-7, is EAGVTQFPSHSVIEKGQTVTLRCDPISGHDNLYWYRRVMGKEIKFLLHFVKESKQDESGMPNNRFLAERTGGTYSTLKVQPAELEDSGVYFCASSQGPFEQYFGPGTRLTVT.

The chain recombines TRBV6-6 with TRBJ1-1; D possibly corresponds to TRBD1 (5 bases). CDR1 is MNHNY, CDR2 SVGAGI, per germline (reference sequence). Trimming left V 6 bases short and J 5 bases short, with 16 bases between. This CDR3 region has 14 residues. CDR3 amino acids: CASSTGGGRTEAFF. The CDR3 region has the DNA TGTGCCAGCAGCACCGGGGGGGGAAGAACTGAAGCTTTCTTT.

The rearrangement joins TRBV5-4 to TRBJ2-2; D perhaps matches TRBD2 (6 bases). Germline-derived CDR1 and CDR2 are SGHNT and YYREEE (reference sequence). The V end was cut by 1 base, the J end by 6 bases, with 13 bases between. The CDR3 extends over 15 amino acids. The DNA for the CDR3 is TGTGCCAGCAGCTTGTTTTCGGGCGGGGCCGGGGAGCTGTTTTTT. It yields the protein CASSLFSGGAGELFF.

The chain uses TRBV5-1 and TRBJ1-1; no definite D call. CDR1 and CDR2 from the germline V gene are SGHRS and YFSETQ. The V gene lost 3 bases and the J gene lost 8 bases, with 17 bases spanning the gap. The CDR3 totals 14 residues. CDR3 sequence (DNA): TGCGCCAGCAGCTCCTACGACCTGGACGGGGAAGCTTTCTTT. This encodes CASSSYDLDGEAFF.

The rearrangement joins TRBV12-5 to TRBJ1-2; perhaps TRBD1 as D (5 bases). V was pared by 3 bases and J by 8 bases, with 13 bases between. Germline CDR1 and CDR2: LGHNT and FRNRAP. CDR3 size: 13 residues. The CDR3 protein is CASGFGQGGGYTF. For the CDR3, the DNA is TGTGCTAGTGGTTTTGGGCAGGGAGGAGGCTACACCTTC.

J is TRBJ2-1 and V is TRBV9; 10 positions agree with TRBD2. The CDR3 consists of 14 residues. The V gene end was trimmed by 4 bases and the J gene end by 7 bases; junction bases not matched to a gene: 5. In germline, CDR1 is SGDLS, CDR2 YYNGEE. Here the CDR3 reads CASSKSTSGNEQFF. The CDR3 region has the DNA TGTGCCAGCAGCAAGTCGACTAGCGGGAATGAGCAGTTCTTC. The variable domain in full, completed from reference TRBV9 and TRBJ2-1, reads DSGVTQTPKHLITATGQRVTLRCSPRSGDLSVYWYQQSLDQGLQFLIQYYNGEERAKGNILERFSAQQFPDLHSELNLSSLELGDSALYFCASSKSTSGNEQFFGPGTRLTVL.

The gene calls are TRBV6-5 and TRBJ1-2; 9 bases line up with TRBD1. This CDR3 has 15 residues. Germline CDR1 MNHEY, CDR2 SVGAGI. The J segment lost 2 bases and the V segment lost 0 bases, leaving 1 base of the junction unmatched. The CDR3 region is CASSYSGQGNYGYTF. The DNA of the CDR3 is TGTGCCAGCAGTTACTCGGGACAGGGAAACTATGGCTACACCTTC.

The CDR3 DNA is TGTGCCAGCAGTGAATCCCACCTCGGGGAGCTGTTTTTT. Translation gives CASSESHLGELFF. This chain links TRBV6-1 with TRBJ2-2; D is undetermined. Germline lookup yields CDR1 MNHNS and CDR2 SASEGT. This CDR3 is 13 amino acids long. V lost 2 bases to trimming and J lost 7 bases, with 8 bases between them.

The chain combines TRBV11-3 with TRBJ1-1; 7 bases are shared with TRBD1. CDR1 is SGHNT, CDR2 YENEEA, per germline. After removal of 0 bases from V and 10 bases from J, the junction contained 5 bases not matched to a gene. The CDR3 runs 13 residues. This CDR3 is CASSLDRRDRAFF. The CDR3 nucleotides are TGTGCCAGCAGCTTAGATCGTCGGGACAGAGCTTTCTTT.

In its sample, this clone ranks as medium-sized. The chain couples TRBV4-1 to TRBJ1-3, with D possibly being TRBD1 (5 bases). Germline-derived CDR1 and CDR2 are MGHRA and YSYEKL. The CDR3 length is 15 residues. Trimming pared 4 bases from V and 5 bases from J, leaving 15 bases between. The CDR3 loop reads CASSPDRDPRNTIYF. The DNA for the CDR3 is TGCGCCAGCAGCCCCGACCGGGACCCTAGAAACACCATATATTTT.

The rearrangement uses TRBV6-1 and TRBJ2-1; the match to TRBD2 covers 9 bases. The J segment lost 8 bases and the V segment lost 3 bases, leaving 11 bases of the junction unmatched. This CDR3 has 16 amino acids. Looked up from germline, CDR1 is MNHNS and CDR2 is SASEGT. The CDR3 here is CASSDLKAGGLYEQFF. CDR3 DNA: TGTGCCAGCAGTGACTTAAAAGCGGGAGGCCTGTATGAGCAGTTCTTC.

This clone was picked up a small number of times. The genes are TRBV3-1 (or the pseudogene TRBV3-2) and TRBJ2-2; D call uncertain. The CDR3 extends over 12 amino acids. Trimming cost V 0 bases and J 4 bases, with 0 bases left between them. CDR1 and CDR2 from the germline V gene are LGHDT and YNNKEL (reference sequence). Here the CDR3 reads CASSQDTGELFF. Written as DNA, the CDR3 is TGTGCCAGCAGCCAAGACACCGGGGAGCTGTTTTTT.

This clone was recorded a few times. The chain recombines TRBV25-1 with TRBJ2-7; maybe TRBD1 (6 bases). CDR1 and CDR2 (germline): MGHDK, SYGVNS. This CDR3 is 14 amino acids long. Trimming took off 4 bases at V and 1 base at J, with 11 bases between the two ends. The CDR3 bases are TGTGCCAGCAGTGTCGAAGGGGGATCCTACGAGCAGTACTTC. Residues: CASSVEGGSYEQYF.

The chain joins TRBV27 to TRBJ2-1; D is ambiguous. The germline V gene has CDR1 MNHEY and CDR2 SMNVEV (reference sequence). The CDR3 spans 15 residues. Between the trimmed V and J ends, which lost 6 bases and 0 bases, there was a span of 12 bases. CDR3 in DNA: TGTGCCAGCAGGCTTAGCCGAGGCTCCTACAATGAGCAGTTCTTC. This sequence encodes CASRLSRGSYNEQFF.

The chain joins TRBV3-1 (or the pseudogene TRBV3-2) to TRBJ2-2; no firm D call. Trimming removed 1 base from V and 6 bases from J, with 3 bases in between. The CDR3 runs 12 residues. Germline V gene lookup returns CDR1 LGHDT and CDR2 YNNKEL (reference sequence). The CDR3 DNA sequence: TGTGCCAGCAGCCAAGGGCCCGGGGAGCTGTTTTTT. It specifies CASSQGPGELFF.

This chain connects TRBV29-1 to TRBJ2-7; tentatively, D is TRBD1 (6 bases). Trimming cost V 2 bases and J 4 bases, with 9 bases left between them. Germline assignment: CDR1 SQVTM and CDR2 ANQGSEA. The CDR3 loop spans 12 amino acids. The CDR3 here is CSVETGMYEQYF. The CDR3 DNA reads TGCAGCGTTGAAACAGGGATGTACGAGCAGTACTTC.